The rows below give T cell receptor beta chains drawn from one sample of a study of T cell responses to AZD1222 COVID-19 vaccine. Here immunoSEQ multiplex PCR was the method, and the copy in TCRdb shows in-frame clones only, minus some. The sample includes about 140,000 clones, approximately 84% of them seen just once. Sequenced here: peripheral blood, sampled on day 0 of AZD1222 vaccination. Receptors were obtained from an adult in good health. CDR3s include the opening cysteine and the closing phenylalanine or tryptophan. D genes are given only for firm matches. Rows may omit the clone size; those that give it use once, few, many or a size class.

J gene,V gene,D gene,clone size,CDR3 DNA,CDR3 protein
TRBJ1-6,TRBV7-2,.,.,TGTGCCAGCAGCTTAGTACACGGATCCAACTATAATTCACCCCTCCACTTT,CASSLVHGSNYNSPLHF
TRBJ1-4,TRBV28,TRBD1,.,TGTGCCAGCAGTTCGGCAGGGGGAAGAGAAAAACTGTTTTTT,CASSSAGGREKLFF
TRBJ1-1,TRBV19,TRBD1,.,TGTGCCAGTAGTCAACAGGGGGCGAACACTGAAGCTTTCTTT,CASSQQGANTEAFF
TRBJ1-2,TRBV28,.,once,TGTGCCAGCAGTGTCCCCGGGACATGGGGCCATGGCTACACCTTC,CASSVPGTWGHGYTF
TRBJ1-3,TRBV5-1,.,.,TGCGCCAGCAGCTTTCAGGAGTTGGAGAGCGGGTTCTCTGGAAACACCATATATTTT,CASSFQELESGFSGNTIYF
TRBJ1-5,TRBV12-3/TRBV12-4,.,.,TGTGCCAGTGCACGAGGCAGCAATCAGCCCCAGCATTTT,CASARGSNQPQHF
TRBJ1-5,TRBV6-5,.,.,TGTGCCAGCAGTTTAACAGAATATAGCAATCAGCCCCAGCATTTT,CASSLTEYSNQPQHF
TRBJ2-5,TRBV12-3/TRBV12-4,.,.,TGTGCCAGCAGTTTAACCCATTTAGAGACCCAGTACTTC,CASSLTHLETQYF
TRBJ2-3,TRBV11-1,TRBD1,.,TGTGCCAGCAGCTGGGGACAGGGGGACACAGATACGCAGTATTTT,CASSWGQGDTDTQYF
TRBJ1-2,TRBV5-4,.,.,TGTGCCAGCAGCGACAGCATCACCCCCCTATATGGCTACACCTTC,CASSDSITPLYGYTF
TRBJ1-2,TRBV27,TRBD1,.,TGTGCCAGCAGTTTATTCCGTAGGGACAGGGGGCAGGATGGCTACACCTTC,CASSLFRRDRGQDGYTF
TRBJ1-3,TRBV28,.,many,TGTGCCAGCAGTTATACTGGAAACACCATATATTTT,CASSYTGNTIYF
TRBJ1-1,TRBV6-1,.,.,TGTGCCAGCAGTGAGGACGTGAACACTGAAGCTTTCTTT,CASSEDVNTEAFF
TRBJ1-5,TRBV5-1,TRBD1,.,TGCGCCAGCAGCTTGTTAGAGAGGGGGCGGGGGCCCCAGCATTTT,CASSLLERGRGPQHF
TRBJ2-7,TRBV18,.,few,TGTGCCAGCTCACCACCCTCCGGGTCTGGCGAGCAGTACTTC,CASSPPSGSGEQYF
TRBJ1-2,TRBV9,.,.,TGTGCCAGCAGCCCAGGAGGGCAAGCCTATGGCTACACCTTC,CASSPGGQAYGYTF
TRBJ1-1,TRBV28,.,once,TGTGCCAGCAGCCTAGGGACTGAAGCTTTCTTT,CASSLGTEAFF
TRBJ1-2,TRBV3-1/TRBV3-2,.,.,TGTGCCAGCAGCCAGGGGGCATTAGGCTACACCTTC,CASSQGALGYTF
TRBJ1-1,TRBV30,.,.,TGTGCCTGTAAAACTCTGCCGGGCCCCACTGAAGCTTTCTTT,CACKTLPGPTEAFF
TRBJ2-1,TRBV5-6,.,.,TGTGCCAGCAGACCCCCTAACCCCAGGGGAGGCCCCCTCGATGAGCAGTTCTTC,CASRPPNPRGGPLDEQFF
TRBJ2-7,TRBV30,TRBD1,.,TGTGCCTGGAGTGACTTCGGGACAGGGGGCTACGAGCAGTACTTC,CAWSDFGTGGYEQYF
TRBJ1-5,TRBV7-2,.,.,TGTGCCAGCAGTCGGTGGCTTAGCTCGAATCAGCCCCAGCATTTT,CASSRWLSSNQPQHF
TRBJ2-7,TRBV11-2,TRBD2,.,TGTGCCAGCAGCACTACCGGGACTAGCGTGACCTACGAGCAGTACTTC,CASSTTGTSVTYEQYF
TRBJ2-5,TRBV7-2,TRBD2,few,TGTGCCAGCAGCAAGGGACTAGCGGGATCAGAGACCCAGTACTTC,CASSKGLAGSETQYF
TRBJ2-2,TRBV24-1,.,.,TGTGCCACCAGTGACCCGGACGGAACCAACACCGGGGAGCTGTTTTTT,CATSDPDGTNTGELFF
TRBJ1-2,TRBV6-5,.,once,TGTGCCAGCGTGAGGGGTGACTATGGCTACACCTTC,CASVRGDYGYTF
TRBJ2-1,TRBV18,TRBD1,.,TGTGCCAGCTCACCCGGGACAGGGGGTTTCCCCTACAATGAGCAGTTCTTC,CASSPGTGGFPYNEQFF
TRBJ2-7,TRBV12-3/TRBV12-4,.,.,TGTGCCAGCAGTTTAGGGGCCTCCTACGAGCAGTACTTC,CASSLGASYEQYF
TRBJ2-7,TRBV18,.,.,TGTGCCAGCTCACCACAGGGGATGGACGAGCAGTACTTC,CASSPQGMDEQYF
TRBJ2-1,TRBV11-2,.,.,TGTGCCAGCAGCTTAACAGGACTAAATGAGCAGTTCTTC,CASSLTGLNEQFF
TRBJ1-1,TRBV3-1/TRBV3-2,.,.,TGTGCCAGCAGCCAAGATCGAAGAAGTAACACTGAAGCTTTCTTT,CASSQDRRSNTEAFF
TRBJ1-1,TRBV12-3/TRBV12-4,.,.,TGTGCCAGCAGCCCCCGGGCAGGGGCTGAAGCTTTCTTT,CASSPRAGAEAFF
TRBJ1-6,TRBV5-5,TRBD1,.,TGTGCCAGCAGCTGGACAGGCTATTCACCCCTCCACTTT,CASSWTGYSPLHF
TRBJ1-4,TRBV7-8,.,few,TGTGCCAGCAGGCCGGGTCTAAGCGAAAAACTGTTTTTT,CASRPGLSEKLFF
TRBJ1-1,TRBV19,.,.,TGTGCCAGTAGTATGATCAGTCCCGGGAAAAATGAAGCTTTCTTT,CASSMISPGKNEAFF